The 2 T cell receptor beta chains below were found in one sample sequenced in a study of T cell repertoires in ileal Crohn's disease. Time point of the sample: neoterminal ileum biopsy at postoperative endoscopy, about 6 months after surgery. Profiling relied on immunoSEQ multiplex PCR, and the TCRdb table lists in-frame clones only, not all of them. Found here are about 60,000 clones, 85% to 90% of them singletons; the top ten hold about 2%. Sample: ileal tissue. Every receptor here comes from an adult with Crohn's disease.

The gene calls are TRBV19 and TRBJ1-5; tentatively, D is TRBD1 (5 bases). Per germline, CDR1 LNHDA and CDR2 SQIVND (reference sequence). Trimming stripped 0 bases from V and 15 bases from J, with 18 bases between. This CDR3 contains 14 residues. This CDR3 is CASSIDRRGGIGHF. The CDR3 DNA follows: TGTGCCAGTAGTATAGATCGTCGGGGGGGGATCGGGCATTTT.

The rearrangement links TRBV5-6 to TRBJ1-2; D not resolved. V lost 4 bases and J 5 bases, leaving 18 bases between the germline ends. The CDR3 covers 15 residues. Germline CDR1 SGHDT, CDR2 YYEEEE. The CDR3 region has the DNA TGTGCCAGCAGCCCAACCCTGCTGTCGGGATATGGCTACACCTTC. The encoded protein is CASSPTLLSGYGYTF.